This TCR beta chain was captured by sequencing in a study of human T cells and chemical hapten exposure. Across the study: From small differences in pooled library volume came most of the variation in per-sample TCR yields.

V shed 0 bases and J shed 8 bases, with 10 bases lying between them. The CDR3 covers 13 residues. Germline CDR1 SGHAT, CDR2 FQNNGV. The study's findings and limits: Alopecia in all donors means immunity may differ from healthy individuals. Higher patch test scores went with higher counts of PT1 expanded TCRs.

Time point given: patch test 1, 2 weeks after DPC sensitization. Stated treatment: therapeutic diphenylcyclopropenone sensitization with weekly scalp DPC. Unique molecular identifiers were affixed to discrete cDNA molecules within the library. TCRdb re-analysed the RACE reads in MiXCR, keeping a single row per CDR3 protein. The sample has 40,000 to 60,000 distinct CDR3 sequences, about 10% seen once; the top ten hold less than 5%. The sample holds many counts of this clonotype. What it binds is not known. The TCR originated in a woman aged 45-65 years with alopecia areata. Some clones in this sample may be carry-over from other donors' samples. The chain uses TRBV11-2 and TRBJ2-5; D gene unclear. Sequencing used whole blood, obtained in connection with sensitization to the hapten diphenylcyclopropenone (DPC). CDR3 in amino acids: CASSLDGGSTQYF. The CDR3 nucleotides are TGTGCCAGCAGCTTAGATGGTGGTTCTACCCAGTACTTC.